This entry concerns a single TCR beta chain. What it recognizes is unknown. This specimen comes from a study of OX40 agonist ivuxolimab in advanced cancers. Study details: Two patients with cutaneous melanoma and one with hepatocellular carcinoma, three in total, showed partial responses. The study, taken as a whole, reports: Some nonresponders also had low normalized T-cell clonal expansion.

Libraries were prepared by immunoSEQ multiplex PCR; TCRdb keeps only in-frame clonotypes and omits some of them. Seen here are over 25,000 clones, 80% to 95% observed once, and the top ten hold 9.4%. The ends were cut back, 2 bases at V and 4 bases at J, with 9 bases in the middle. This CDR3 contains 14 residues. Germline V gene sequence: CDR1 SGHTA, CDR2 FQGNSA. The receptor comes from an adult with an advanced solid tumor such as melanoma, head and neck, liver or kidney cancer. The sequences come from CD4+ or CD8+ T cells sorted from blood, collected in a trial of the OX40 agonist ivuxolimab. The rearrangement joins TRBV7-2 to TRBJ1-3; D ambiguous. This CDR3 reads CASSLPDLGNTIYF. CDR3 sequence (DNA): TGTGCCAGCAGCTTACCGGACCTAGGAAACACCATATATTTT.